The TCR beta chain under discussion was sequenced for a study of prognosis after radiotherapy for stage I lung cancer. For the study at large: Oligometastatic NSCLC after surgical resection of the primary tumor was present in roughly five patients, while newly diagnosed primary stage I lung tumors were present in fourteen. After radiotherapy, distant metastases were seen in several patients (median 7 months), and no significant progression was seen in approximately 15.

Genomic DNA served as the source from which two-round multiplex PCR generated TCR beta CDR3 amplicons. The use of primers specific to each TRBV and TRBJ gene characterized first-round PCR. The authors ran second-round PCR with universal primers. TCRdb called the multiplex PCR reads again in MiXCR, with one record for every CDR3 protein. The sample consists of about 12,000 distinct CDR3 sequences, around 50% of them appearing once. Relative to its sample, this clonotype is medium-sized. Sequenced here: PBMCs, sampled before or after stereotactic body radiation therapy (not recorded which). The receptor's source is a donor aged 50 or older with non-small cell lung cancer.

The CDR3 loop is CATSDLGLAGGNTGELFF. The CDR3 DNA reads as TGTGCCACCAGTGATTTGGGACTAGCGGGAGGCAACACCGGGGAGCTGTTTTTT. The chain combines TRBV24-1 with TRBJ2-2; TRBD2 matches at 14 bases. In germline, CDR1 is KGHDR, CDR2 SFDVKD. The CDR3 sequence is 18 residues long. Trimming cost V 0 bases and J 2 bases; bases outside gene matches: 1.